Following are 24 T cell receptor beta chains from one sample sequenced in a study of OX40 agonist ivuxolimab in advanced cancers. Sequenced by immunoSEQ multiplex PCR; TCRdb stores in-frame clones only, minus some. The sample has approximately 90,000 clones; nearly 90% are singletons. The sequences come from CD4+ or CD8+ T cells sorted from blood, collected in a trial of the OX40 agonist ivuxolimab. The receptor source for this set is an adult with an advanced solid tumor such as melanoma, head and neck, liver or kidney cancer.

The chain joins TRBV7-9 to TRBJ1-2, with D unresolved. This CDR3 comprises 14 residues. V was clipped by 2 bases and J by 4 bases, with 11 bases between them. Germline V CDR1 and CDR2: SEHNR, FQNEAQ (reference sequence). The DNA for the CDR3 is TGTGCCAGCAGCTTAAGTGCTGTGACCTATGGCTACACCTTC. This translates into CASSLSAVTYGYTF. Complete variable domain (other parts from reference TRBV7-9 and TRBJ1-2): DTGVSQNPRHKITKRGQNVTFRCDPISEHNRLYWYRQTLGQGPEFLTYFQNEAQLEKSRLLSDRFSAERPKGSFSTLEIQRTEQGDSAMYLCASSLSAVTYGYTFGSGTRLTVV.

V and J are TRBV5-1 and TRBJ1-2; 9 nucleotides match TRBD1. Losses at the gene ends were 4 bases for V and 6 bases for J; bases not matched to a gene: 10. Germline CDR1 SGHRS, CDR2 YFSETQ. The CDR3 has 15 residues. The CDR3 loop is CASSRGTGNRDGYTF. DNA of the CDR3: TGCGCCAGCAGCCGCGGGACAGGGAATAGGGATGGCTACACCTTC. Together with reference TRBV5-1 and TRBJ1-2, the CDR3 gives the full variable domain: KAGVTQTPRYLIKTRGQQVTLSCSPISGHRSVSWYQQTPGQGLQFLFEYFSETQRNKGNFPGRFSGRQFSNSRSEMNVSTLELGDSALYLCASSRGTGNRDGYTFGSGTRLTVV.

The chain is built from TRBV10-2 and TRBJ2-3; TRBD2 matches 13 bases. Germline assignment: CDR1 WSHSY and CDR2 SAAADI. This CDR3 is built from 17 residues. J lost 3 bases, V lost 11 bases, and 14 bases had no gene match. CDR3 sequence (DNA): TGCGCCCTAGGGGGGACTAGCGGGACCGTGGGGACAGATACGCAGTATTTT. This gives the protein CALGGTSGTVGTDTQYF.

This chain uses TRBV10-2 with TRBJ1-2; D might be TRBD1 (5 bases). Germline values: CDR1 WSHSY, CDR2 SAAADI. The V and J ends lost 8 bases and 5 bases respectively, with 15 bases between them. The CDR3 has 13 amino acids. Written as DNA, the CDR3 is TGCGCCAGCTCCGCAGGGAATTTTTATGGCTACACCTTC. This codes for CASSAGNFYGYTF.

This chain links TRBV6-5 with TRBJ1-1; no definite D call. Trimming stripped 2 bases from V and 0 bases from J, with 7 bases between. CDR1 and CDR2 (germline): MNHEY, SVGAGI. The CDR3 loop spans 14 amino acids. The chain's CDR3 is CASSYGGMNTEAFF. The CDR3 bases are TGTGCCAGCAGTTACGGTGGGATGAACACTGAAGCTTTCTTT.

Concerning this clone itself: The same CDR3 also results from other DNA sequences found in this sample. This chain links TRBV10-2 with TRBJ1-1; the D gene is possibly TRBD1 (5 bases). V shed 5 bases and J shed 2 bases, with 9 bases lying between them. Looked up from germline, CDR1 is WSHSY and CDR2 is SAAADI. This CDR3 has 13 residues. This CDR3 reads CASSRGDNTEAFF. The CDR3 nucleotides read TGCGCCAGCAGTCGCGGGGACAACACTGAAGCTTTCTTT.

The sample holds a few counts of this clone. This rearrangement joins TRBV19 to TRBJ2-4; D gene ambiguous. The V end was cut by 6 bases, the J end by 8 bases, with 26 bases between. Germline assignment: CDR1 LNHDA and CDR2 SQIVND (reference sequence). The CDR3 runs to 17 residues. As DNA, the CDR3 is TGTGCCAGTAGCCAACGCCCGCAGGCCCCGTCTCGACACATTCAGTACTTC. Translated: CASSQRPQAPSRHIQYF. The full variable domain, with the rest looked up from reference TRBV19 and TRBJ2-4, is DGGITQSPKYLFRKEGQNVTLSCEQNLNHDAMYWYRQDPGQGLRLIYYSQIVNDFQKGDIAEGYSVSREKKESFPLTVTSAQKNPTAFYLCASSQRPQAPSRHIQYFGAGTRLSVL.

The chain uses TRBV4-1 and TRBJ1-3; 7 nucleotides line up with TRBD1. CDR3 length equals 15 residues. With V trimmed by 4 bases and J by 0 bases, 3 bases remained unmatched. Germline V gene lookup returns CDR1 MGHRA and CDR2 YSYEKL. The DNA for the CDR3 is TGCGCCAGCAGCCTCCAGGGGGACTCTGGAAACACCATATATTTT. Protein sequence: CASSLQGDSGNTIYF.

The chain combines TRBV5-4 with TRBJ2-4; TRBD2 matches 8 bases. This CDR3 is 14 amino acids long. V was clipped by 4 bases and J by 8 bases; unmatched bases: 8. Germline V gene sequence: CDR1 SGHNT, CDR2 YYREEE (reference sequence). In nucleotides, the CDR3 is TGTGCCAGCAGCCCCCAGCGGGGGACTGACATTCAGTACTTC. Translating it yields CASSPQRGTDIQYF.

The CDR3 region has the DNA TGTGCCAGCAGCCGGGACGGCTCCTACGAGCAGTACTTC. The encoded protein is CASSRDGSYEQYF. This chain uses TRBV5-6 with TRBJ2-7, with D possibly called TRBD1 or TRBD2 (5 bases each). The germline CDR1 and CDR2 sequences are SGHDT and YYEEEE. V lost 4 bases and J lost 0, with 8 bases in between. This CDR3 has 13 amino acids.

This clone was found once. This chain uses TRBV2 with TRBJ2-2; TRBD1 might be the D (7 bases). This CDR3 has 14 amino acids. CDR1 is SNHLY and CDR2 is FYNNEI in the germline V gene. With 10 bases removed from V and 4 bases from J, the gap between germline ends came to 16 bases. The CDR3 reads CAIQGGPGTGELFF. As DNA, the CDR3 is TGTGCCATTCAGGGGGGCCCGGGCACCGGGGAGCTGTTTTTT.

The chain employs TRBV30 and TRBJ1-2; unclear D gene. CDR1 GTSNPN and CDR2 SVGIG come from the germline V gene (reference sequence). Deletions cut 0 bases from V and 5 bases from J, with 13 bases between. This CDR3 is 14 amino acids long. CDR3 residues: CAWSVGQAFYGYTF. As DNA, the CDR3 is TGTGCCTGGAGTGTAGGGCAGGCCTTTTATGGCTACACCTTC. Full variable domain (outside the CDR3, taken from reference TRBV30 and TRBJ1-2): SQTIHQWPATLVQPVGSPLSLECTVEGTSNPNLYWYRQAAGRGLQLLFYSVGIGQISSEVPQNLSASRPQDRQFILSSKKLLLSDSGFYLCAWSVGQAFYGYTFGSGTRLTVV.

The rearrangement links TRBV7-9 to TRBJ2-7; the D call may be TRBD1 or TRBD2 (5 bases each). This CDR3 is 15 amino acids long. Trimming stripped 1 base from V and 3 bases from J, with 13 bases between. Germline loops: CDR1 SEHNR, CDR2 FQNEAQ (reference sequence). CDR3 loop: CASSLGGNRGYEQYF. CDR3 coding DNA: TGTGCCAGCAGCTTAGGAGGGAATAGGGGCTACGAGCAGTACTTC. The full variable domain, with the rest looked up from reference TRBV7-9 and TRBJ2-7, is DTGVSQNPRHKITKRGQNVTFRCDPISEHNRLYWYRQTLGQGPEFLTYFQNEAQLEKSRLLSDRFSAERPKGSFSTLEIQRTEQGDSAMYLCASSLGGNRGYEQYFGPGTRLTVT.

This clone was picked up one time. The rearrangement uses TRBV11-1 and TRBJ2-1; 8 bases align to TRBD2. V lost 1 base and J lost 8; bases outside the gene matches: 10. This CDR3 has 16 residues. Germline assignment: CDR1 SGHAT and CDR2 FQDESV (reference sequence). The CDR3 nucleotides read TGTGCCAGCAGCTTAGACAACGGGGGGGCCGCAGATGAGCAGTTCTTC. This gives the protein CASSLDNGGAADEQFF.

The J gene is TRBJ2-3, the V gene TRBV7-2; D possibly uses TRBD1 or TRBD2 (6 bases each). Germline V gene lookup returns CDR1 SGHTA and CDR2 FQGNSA. V was trimmed by 4 bases and J by 5 bases, leaving 16 bases between them. The CDR3 has 15 residues. CDR3 residues: CASSSQGLEGDTQYF. The DNA for the CDR3 is TGTGCCAGCAGCTCACAGGGTTTGGAGGGAGATACGCAGTATTTT.

The chain recombines TRBV5-1 with TRBJ2-4, with a tentative D call TRBD2 (5 bases). The V gene's germline CDR1 is SGHRS and CDR2 YFSETQ. The V end was cut by 4 bases, the J end by 7 bases, with 18 bases between. The CDR3 runs to 15 residues. CDR3 region: CASSMLATKGNIQYF. The CDR3, as DNA: TGCGCCAGCAGCATGTTAGCGACGAAAGGGAACATTCAGTACTTC.

The rearrangement uses TRBV2 and TRBJ1-6; no clear D gene. With 3 bases removed from V and 8 bases from J, the gap between germline ends came to 14 bases. CDR3 size: 15 residues. Per the germline V gene, CDR1 is SNHLY and CDR2 is FYNNEI. Here the CDR3 reads CASSDYGPSYSPLHF. In DNA, the CDR3 is TGTGCCAGCAGTGATTACGGGCCGAGCTATTCACCCCTCCACTTT.

V is TRBV5-8 and J is TRBJ1-1; D call uncertain. V was shortened by 7 bases and J by 2 bases, with 18 bases between the two germline ends. Germline lookup yields CDR1 SGHTS and CDR2 YDEGEE. The CDR3 totals 15 residues. CDR3 sequence: CASPPGGPINTEAFF. CDR3 in DNA: TGTGCCAGCCCCCCGGGTGGACCAATAAACACTGAAGCTTTCTTT. The full variable domain, rest sourced from reference TRBV5-8 and TRBJ1-1, is EAGVTQSPTHLIKTRGQQATLRCSPISGHTSVYWYQQALGLGLQFLLWYDEGEERNRGNFPPRFSGRQFPNYSSELNVNALELEDSALYLCASPPGGPINTEAFFGQGTRLTVV.

The rearrangement uses TRBV6-5 and TRBJ1-3, with D unresolved. Germline assignment: CDR1 MNHEY and CDR2 SVGAGI. The CDR3 has 15 amino acids. V shed 0 bases and J shed 4 bases, with 10 bases lying between them. CDR3: CASSYSWGSGNTIYF. The CDR3 DNA is TGTGCCAGCAGTTACTCATGGGGTTCCGGAAACACCATATATTTT.

This rearrangement joins TRBV5-5 to TRBJ1-1; TRBD1 is a possible D gene (6 bases). The CDR3 is 16 amino acids. Between the trimmed V and J ends, which lost 4 bases and 1 base, there was a span of 17 bases. The germline V gene has CDR1 SGHKS and CDR2 YYEKEE (reference sequence). The CDR3 is CASSPLQGLGNTEAFF. The CDR3, as DNA: TGTGCCAGCAGCCCTTTACAGGGTCTTGGGAACACTGAAGCTTTCTTT.

V and J are TRBV6-5 and TRBJ2-7, with D possibly being TRBD1 (6 bases). The V gene's germline CDR1 is MNHEY and CDR2 SVGAGI. The CDR3 is 14 residues long. Trimming removed 8 bases at V and 4 bases at J, with 18 bases between. CDR3: CASSRGLLLYEQYF. The CDR3 region has the DNA TGTGCCAGCTCCAGGGGCTTACTTCTTTACGAGCAGTACTTC.

The chain couples TRBV6-1 to TRBJ2-6; a weak D match, TRBD1 (6 bases). The germline V gene encodes CDR1 MNHNS and CDR2 SASEGT. There are 16 residues in the CDR3. V was clipped by 3 bases and J by 1 base, with 10 bases between them. The chain's CDR3 is CASSDLGQSGANVLTF. The CDR3 DNA reads as TGTGCCAGCAGTGACCTAGGACAGTCTGGGGCCAACGTCCTGACTTTC.

The rearrangement uses TRBV15 and TRBJ1-1, with 9 nucleotides matching TRBD1. V dropped 5 bases and J dropped 4; count of bases not matched to a gene: 5. The germline CDR1 and CDR2 sequences are LNHNV and YYDKDF (reference sequence). CDR3 length equals 14 residues. The chain's CDR3 is CATSFRDRATEAFF. The CDR3 DNA reads as TGTGCCACCAGCTTCCGGGACAGGGCCACTGAAGCTTTCTTT.

The chain recombines TRBV5-4 with TRBJ2-1; either TRBD1 or TRBD2 may supply D (6 bases each). Between the trimmed V and J ends, which lost 1 base and 2 bases, there was a span of 10 bases. The V gene's germline CDR1 is SGHNT and CDR2 YYREEE (reference sequence). CDR3 length: 15 amino acids. CDR3 region: CASSLLGGPYNEQFF. In DNA, the CDR3 is TGTGCCAGCAGCTTGTTGGGGGGCCCCTACAATGAGCAGTTCTTC.